The 12 T cell receptor beta chains presented below share a single source sample, sequenced in a study of radiotherapy plus CTLA-4 blockade in lung cancer. The protocol was immunoSEQ multiplex PCR, while the TCRdb copy is restricted to in-frame clones and leaves out a portion. The data contain tens of thousands of clones, 77% of them singletons. The sequencing used peripheral blood, collected from a patient treated with radiotherapy plus ipilimumab. Receptors were obtained from a human donor with non-small cell lung cancer whose response to radiotherapy plus ipilimumab could not be evaluated.

The chain couples TRBV5-1 to TRBJ2-1; 10 positions match TRBD1. The CDR3 is made up of 15 amino acids. Per germline, CDR1 SGHRS and CDR2 YFSETQ. V was clipped by 4 bases and J by 7 bases; unmatched bases: 8. The CDR3 nucleotides read TGCGCCAGCAGCACCGGGACAGGGGTTGTAAATGAGCAGTTCTTC. Its translation is CASSTGTGVVNEQFF. Full variable domain (remainder filled in from reference TRBV5-1 and TRBJ2-1): KAGVTQTPRYLIKTRGQQVTLSCSPISGHRSVSWYQQTPGQGLQFLFEYFSETQRNKGNFPGRFSGRQFSNSRSEMNVSTLELGDSALYLCASSTGTGVVNEQFFGPGTRLTVL.

The chain employs TRBV11-2 and TRBJ2-5; possible D gene TRBD1, 7 bases. CDR3 length: 15 residues. Germline V gene sequence: CDR1 SGHAT, CDR2 FQNNGV. Trimming shortened V by 5 bases and J by 2 bases, and 15 bases separated the two germline ends. The CDR3 DNA reads as TGTGCCAGCAGCGGGACAGCGGGCCCTCAAGAGACCCAGTACTTC. Translating it yields CASSGTAGPQETQYF. The full variable domain, its missing parts supplied by reference TRBV11-2 and TRBJ2-5, is EAGVAQSPRYKIIEKRQSVAFWCNPISGHATLYWYQQILGQGPKLLIQFQNNGVVDDSQLPKDRFSAERLKGVDSTLKIQPAKLEDSAVYLCASSGTAGPQETQYFGPGTRLLVL.

V and J are TRBV7-6 and TRBJ2-5; maybe TRBD2 (6 bases). Looked up from germline, CDR1 is SGHVS and CDR2 is FNYEAQ. The germline V and J ends were trimmed by 3 bases and 5 bases, with 16 bases remaining between them. CDR3 length equals 15 residues. The CDR3 coding sequence is TGTGCCAGCAGCTTCAATGTGGGGGGTACCGAGACCCAGTACTTC. As protein: CASSFNVGGTETQYF.

The chain recombines TRBV4-3 with TRBJ1-2; 9 bases are shared with TRBD1. Germline-derived CDR1 and CDR2 are LGHNA and YSLEER. The CDR3 is 15 amino acids. V was pared by 2 bases and J by 7 bases, with 8 bases of the junction left unmatched. As DNA, the CDR3 is TGCGCCAGCAGCCAATCCTCGGGACAGGGTAGTGGCTACACCTTC. Amino acid sequence: CASSQSSGQGSGYTF.

V gene TRBV11-3 combines with J gene TRBJ2-2; a weak D match, TRBD2 (7 bases). This CDR3 is 13 amino acids long. V was pared by 8 bases and J by 5 bases, with 12 bases between. CDR1 and CDR2 (germline): SGHNT, YENEEA. The CDR3 reads CASAAGATGELFF. The CDR3 coding sequence is TGTGCCAGCGCCGCGGGGGCGACCGGGGAGCTGTTTTTT.

V is TRBV28 and J is TRBJ1-2; D possibly corresponds to TRBD1 (5 bases). Deletions cut 5 bases from V and 4 bases from J, with 14 bases between. The CDR3 runs 14 residues. Per the germline V gene, CDR1 is MDHEN and CDR2 is SYDVKM. The CDR3 DNA is TGTGCCAGCAGTAGACAGTTACAATCCTATGGCTACACCTTC. Protein product: CASSRQLQSYGYTF.

This clone was found a few times. This chain links TRBV5-4 with TRBJ1-3; D is undetermined. The CDR3 length is 15 residues. Trimming pared 3 bases from V and 0 bases from J, leaving 10 bases between. Germline V gene sequence: CDR1 SGHNT, CDR2 YYREEE (reference sequence). The CDR3 protein is CASSSDLSSGNTIYF. CDR3 DNA sequence: TGTGCCAGCAGCTCGGACTTGAGCTCTGGAAACACCATATATTTT.

This clone has a handful of counts. The chain is built from TRBV5-1 and TRBJ2-3; possible D gene TRBD2, 5 bases. The germline V and J ends were trimmed by 4 bases and 3 bases, with 6 bases remaining between them. Germline V CDR1 and CDR2: SGHRS, YFSETQ. CDR3 length equals 12 residues. The CDR3 is CASSPGTDTQYF. The CDR3 DNA follows: TGCGCCAGCAGCCCGGGGACAGATACGCAGTATTTT.

The chain recombines TRBV7-2 with TRBJ2-7; TRBD1 agrees at 8 bases. This CDR3 is built from 12 residues. The junction had 2 bases not matched to a gene; V was cut back by 1 base and J by 9 bases. In germline, CDR1 is SGHTA, CDR2 FQGNSA. The CDR3 DNA follows: TGTGCCAGCAGCTTAGACAGGGGGGTGCAGTACTTC. This codes for CASSLDRGVQYF.

The CDR3 DNA follows: TGCAGCGTTGGCGGAAGTAGCGAACGGCCCCAGCATTTT. It is translated as CSVGGSSERPQHF. J is TRBJ1-5 and V is TRBV29-1; D is undetermined. V was pared by 4 bases and J by 9 bases, with 16 bases between. The CDR3 runs 13 residues. Per germline, CDR1 SQVTM and CDR2 ANQGSEA.

This clone was detected a few times. The chain carries TRBV5-1 and TRBJ2-2; the D gene is possibly TRBD1 (7 bases). Trimming left V 4 bases short and J 4 bases short, with 14 bases between. The CDR3 is made up of 15 amino acids. Germline CDR1 and CDR2: SGHRS and YFSETQ. The CDR3 nucleotides read TGCGCCAGCAGCCGGCACAGGGGAGGCACCGGGGAGCTGTTTTTT. It translates to CASSRHRGGTGELFF. Complete variable domain (other parts from reference TRBV5-1 and TRBJ2-2): KAGVTQTPRYLIKTRGQQVTLSCSPISGHRSVSWYQQTPGQGLQFLFEYFSETQRNKGNFPGRFSGRQFSNSRSEMNVSTLELGDSALYLCASSRHRGGTGELFFGEGSRLTVL.

This clone was counted once. The V call is TRBV6-5, the J call TRBJ1-2; TRBD1 might be the D (6 bases). V lost 10 bases to trimming and J lost 4 bases, with 19 bases between them. The CDR3 is 14 amino acids. Germline loops: CDR1 MNHEY, CDR2 SVGAGI. The CDR3 sequence: CATISTDRTYGYTF. The CDR3 coding sequence is TGTGCCACCATATCTACCGACAGGACCTATGGCTACACCTTC.